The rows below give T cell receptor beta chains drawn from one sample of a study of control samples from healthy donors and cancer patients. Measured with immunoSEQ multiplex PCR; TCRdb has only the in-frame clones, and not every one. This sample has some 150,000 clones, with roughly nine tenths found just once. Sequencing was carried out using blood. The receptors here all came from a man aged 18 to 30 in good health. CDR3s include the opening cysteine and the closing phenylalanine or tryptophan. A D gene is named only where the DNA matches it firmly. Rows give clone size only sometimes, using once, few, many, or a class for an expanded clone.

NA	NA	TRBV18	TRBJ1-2	TGTGCCAGCTCACTCTCCCTCGGTTCCAACTATGGCTACACCTTC	CASSLSLGSNYGYTF
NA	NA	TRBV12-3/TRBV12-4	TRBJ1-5	TGTGCCAGCAGAAACCACAGTTCCCAGCATTTT	CASRNHSSQHF
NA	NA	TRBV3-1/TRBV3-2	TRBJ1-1	TGTGCCAGCAGCCGAGGACCGATGAACACTGAAGCTTTCTTT	CASSRGPMNTEAFF
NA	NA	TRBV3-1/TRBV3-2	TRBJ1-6	TGTGCCAGCAGCCAAGAGACAGGTTACGAGTCTTTGGTCCACTTT	CASSQETGYESLVHF
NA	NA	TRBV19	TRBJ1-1	TGTGCCAGTAGTATAGGGGGGGGACACACTGAAGCTTTCTTT	CASSIGGGHTEAFF
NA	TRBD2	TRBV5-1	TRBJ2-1	TGCGCCAGCAGCTTCGCGGGGGGGCTATCCTACAATGAGCAGTTCTTC	CASSFAGGLSYNEQFF
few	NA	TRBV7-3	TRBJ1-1	TGTGCCAGCAGCTGGCGGGGGGCCACTGAAGCTTTCTTT	CASSWRGATEAFF
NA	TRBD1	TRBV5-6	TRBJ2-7	TGTGCCAGCAGCTTGGGACAGGGTGCCTACGAGCAGTACTTC	CASSLGQGAYEQYF
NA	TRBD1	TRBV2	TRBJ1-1	TGTGCCAGCAGCCTGGGACAGTTGAACACTGAAGCTTTCTTT	CASSLGQLNTEAFF
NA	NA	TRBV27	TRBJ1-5	TGTGCCAGCAAGAACTTGGGGGGGAGCAATCAGCCCCAGCATTTT	CASKNLGGSNQPQHF
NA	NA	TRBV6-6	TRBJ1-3	TGTGCCAGCACCGGGTCTTCCGGAAACACCATATATTTT	CASTGSSGNTIYF
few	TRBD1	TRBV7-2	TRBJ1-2	TGTGCCAGCAGCTTTGACAGGGATGGCTATGGCTACACCTTC	CASSFDRDGYGYTF
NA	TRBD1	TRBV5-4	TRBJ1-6	TGTGCCAGCAGCTTGTTCGACAGGGGAGGATCACCCCTCCACTTT	CASSLFDRGGSPLHF
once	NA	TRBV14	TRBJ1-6	TGTGCCAGCAGCCAGATCAGTAATTCACCCCTCCACTTT	CASSQISNSPLHF
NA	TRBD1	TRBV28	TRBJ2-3	TGTGCCAGCAGTTCGAGAGGGACAGGACCCACAGATACGCAGTATTTT	CASSSRGTGPTDTQYF
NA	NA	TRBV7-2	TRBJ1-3	TGTGCCAGCAGCCACGACAGCTCATCCTCTGGAAACACCATATATTTT	CASSHDSSSSGNTIYF
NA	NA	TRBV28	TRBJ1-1	TGTGCCAGCAACCTACACCAGAACACTGAAGCTTTCTTT	CASNLHQNTEAFF
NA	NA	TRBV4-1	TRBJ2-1	TGCGCCAGCAGCCAGTACCGGGACCCGCACAATGAGCAGTTCTTC	CASSQYRDPHNEQFF
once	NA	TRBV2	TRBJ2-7	TGTGCCAGCCAGACTTCCTACGAGCAGTACTTC	CASQTSYEQYF
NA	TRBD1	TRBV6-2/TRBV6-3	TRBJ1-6	TGTGCCAGCAGTGACAGGGGTTCCGGGAATTCACCCCTCCACTTT	CASSDRGSGNSPLHF
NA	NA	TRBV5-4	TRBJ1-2	TGTGCCAGCAGCCCCGACGAGAGAGGCTACACCTTC	CASSPDERGYTF
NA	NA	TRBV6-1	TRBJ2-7	TGTGCCAGCAGTGAAGCATTGAGGACCATCTTC	CASSEALRTIF
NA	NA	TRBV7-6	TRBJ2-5	TGTGCCAGCAGCTTAGATTCAGGGAGGGGGGAGACCCAGTACTTC	CASSLDSGRGETQYF
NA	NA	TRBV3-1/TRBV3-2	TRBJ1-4	TGTGCCAGCAGCTCGAACAGTGAGGGTGCAACTAATGAAAAACTGTTTTTT	CASSSNSEGATNEKLFF
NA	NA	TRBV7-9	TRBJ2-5	TGTGCCAGCAGCTTAACCACCGGAGAGACCCAGTACTTC	CASSLTTGETQYF
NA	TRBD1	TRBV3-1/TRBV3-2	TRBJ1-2	TGTGCCAGCAGCCAAGACTCCAGGGGGCTTGGCTATGGCTACACCTTC	CASSQDSRGLGYGYTF
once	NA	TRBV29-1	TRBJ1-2	TGCAGCGGGGACGCGTCCTATGGCTACACCTTC	CSGDASYGYTF